Detailed here is one T cell receptor (beta chain). Its antigen is not known. The sample belongs to a study of blood T cells in healthy people across ages. Then a second PCR, running about 6 to 11 cycles, was carried out with a sample-barcoded 5' primer and a J-beta primer mix. Each TCR beta cDNA got a 12-nucleotide random molecular identifier. Each CDR3 protein gets one entry after TCRdb re-called the 5' RACE reads with MiXCR. The sample consists of about 800,000 distinct CDR3 sequences, 20% to 30% of them appearing once. Whole-study results and caveats: Without sorted subsets, naive and antigen-experienced compartments could not be conclusively compared.

Collection of approximately 9.3 milliliters of peripheral blood was performed for each donor. CDR1 is MRHNA and CDR2 is SNTAGT in the germline V gene. The CDR3 extends over 14 amino acids. With 4 bases clipped from V and 8 bases from J, the junction kept 10 bases outside the gene matches. The same sample was also studied in work on T cells of mothers and their children.

This sequence was found in a boy under 18 in good health. Sequenced sample: blood. The chain joins TRBV6-4 to TRBJ2-7, with TRBD2 matching over 8 bases. CDR3 coding DNA: TGTGCCAGCAGTGCTTTGGCGGGAGGCCCTCAGCAGTACTTC. Translation gives CASSALAGGPQQYF.